Listed below are T cell receptor beta chains from one sample, sequenced in a study of early T cells in non-severe SARS-CoV-2 infection. A single record per CDR3 protein comes from TCRdb applying MiXCR to the 5' RACE reads. The data show 60,000 or so distinct CDR3 sequences, around 8.9% seen once. The sequencing sample was made of whole blood. The receptor source for this set is an adult who was a healthcare worker with PCR-confirmed SARS-CoV-2 infection or an uninfected control (not recorded which). CDR3s include the opening cysteine and the closing phenylalanine or tryptophan. The D gene is left open where the match is weak. Clone size is stated in some rows and not others, as once, few, many or a class when expanded.

V gene: TRBV7-9
D gene: TRBD2
J gene: TRBJ2-3
clone size: NA
CDR3 protein: CALGSGKSDTQYF
CDR3 DNA: TGTGCATTGGGGAGCGGGAAATCAGATACGCAGTATTTT

V gene: TRBV2
D gene: NA
J gene: TRBJ2-7
clone size: many
CDR3 protein: CASSEIAGAYEQYF
CDR3 DNA: TGTGCCAGCAGTGAAATCGCGGGGGCGTACGAGCAGTACTTC

V gene: TRBV28
D gene: TRBD2
J gene: TRBJ2-3
clone size: NA
CDR3 protein: CASSSDLSGVTSDTQYF
CDR3 DNA: TGTGCCAGCAGTTCCGATCTTAGCGGGGTGACTTCCGATACGCAGTATTTT

V gene: TRBV7-8
D gene: NA
J gene: TRBJ1-1
clone size: many
CDR3 protein: CASSLANGDTQVTEAFF
CDR3 DNA: TGTGCCAGCAGCTTAGCAAACGGGGACACACAGGTCACTGAAGCTTTCTTT

V gene: TRBV6-2/TRBV6-3
D gene: NA
J gene: TRBJ2-1
clone size: NA
CDR3 protein: CASSYLGNNEQFF
CDR3 DNA: TGTGCCAGCAGTTACCTGGGAAACAATGAGCAGTTCTTC

V gene: TRBV7-9
D gene: NA
J gene: TRBJ1-1
clone size: NA
CDR3 protein: CASSPLAGTNTEAFF
CDR3 DNA: TGTGCCAGCAGCCCTTTGGCAGGGACGAACACTGAAGCTTTCTTT

V gene: TRBV6-6
D gene: NA
J gene: TRBJ2-3
clone size: NA
CDR3 protein: CASSYERSTDTQYF
CDR3 DNA: TGTGCCAGCAGTTACGAGCGGAGCACAGATACGCAGTATTTT

V gene: TRBV15
D gene: NA
J gene: TRBJ1-2
clone size: NA
CDR3 protein: CATSRGDRNYGYTF
CDR3 DNA: TGTGCCACCAGCAGAGGCGACCGTAACTATGGCTACACCTTC

V gene: TRBV20-1
D gene: NA
J gene: TRBJ1-3
clone size: NA
CDR3 protein: CSAPEGGGPGNTIYF
CDR3 DNA: TGCAGTGCACCGGAGGGGGGGGGCCCTGGAAACACCATATATTTT

V gene: TRBV4-3
D gene: NA
J gene: TRBJ1-4
clone size: many
CDR3 protein: CASSHGTGATGNNEKLFF
CDR3 DNA: TGCGCCAGCAGCCATGGGACGGGCGCTACGGGAAATAATGAAAAACTGTTTTTT

V gene: TRBV10-2
D gene: NA
J gene: TRBJ2-7
clone size: NA
CDR3 protein: CASSEGNRYPYEQYF
CDR3 DNA: TGCGCCAGCAGTGAGGGAAACAGGTACCCCTACGAGCAGTACTTC

V gene: TRBV20-1
D gene: NA
J gene: TRBJ2-5
clone size: many
CDR3 protein: CSPAGQETQYF
CDR3 DNA: TGCAGTCCAGCGGGCCAAGAGACCCAGTACTTC

V gene: TRBV24-1
D gene: TRBD2
J gene: TRBJ2-5
clone size: many
CDR3 protein: CATSDPGGETQYF
CDR3 DNA: TGTGCCACCAGTGATCCGGGGGGGGAGACCCAGTACTTC

V gene: TRBV5-1
D gene: NA
J gene: TRBJ2-1
clone size: many
CDR3 protein: CASSLARAIYEQFF
CDR3 DNA: TGCGCCAGCAGCTTAGCCAGGGCGATCTATGAGCAGTTCTTC

V gene: TRBV10-3
D gene: NA
J gene: TRBJ2-1
clone size: many
CDR3 protein: CAITSGGEGNEQFF
CDR3 DNA: TGTGCCATCACCTCTGGCGGGGAAGGCAATGAGCAGTTCTTC

V gene: TRBV5-1
D gene: NA
J gene: TRBJ2-3
clone size: many
CDR3 protein: CASSSGIVGTDTQYF
CDR3 DNA: TGCGCCAGCAGCTCTGGGATCGTCGGCACAGATACGCAGTATTTT

V gene: TRBV20-1
D gene: NA
J gene: TRBJ2-3
clone size: NA
CDR3 protein: CSAAGEGGPDTQYF
CDR3 DNA: TGCAGTGCCGCAGGGGAGGGTGGCCCAGATACGCAGTATTTT

V gene: TRBV7-7
D gene: NA
J gene: TRBJ1-1
clone size: few
CDR3 protein: CASSLQRGTEAFF
CDR3 DNA: TGTGCCAGCAGTTTACAGAGGGGGACTGAAGCTTTCTTT

V gene: TRBV4-3
D gene: NA
J gene: TRBJ1-6
clone size: few
CDR3 protein: CASSQDASSSPLHF
CDR3 DNA: TGCGCCAGCAGCCAAGACGCCAGCAGCTCACCCCTCCACTTT

V gene: TRBV5-1
D gene: NA
J gene: TRBJ2-2
clone size: many
CDR3 protein: CASSLTVTGELFF
CDR3 DNA: TGCGCCAGCAGCTTGACCGTTACCGGGGAGCTGTTTTTT

V gene: TRBV19
D gene: NA
J gene: TRBJ2-6
clone size: few
CDR3 protein: CASSPQASGANVLTF
CDR3 DNA: TGTGCCAGTAGCCCACAGGCGTCTGGGGCCAACGTCCTGACTTTC

V gene: TRBV9
D gene: TRBD1
J gene: TRBJ2-7
clone size: many
CDR3 protein: CASSGGTGRSHEQYF
CDR3 DNA: TGTGCCAGCAGTGGGGGGACAGGGCGTTCCCACGAGCAGTACTTC

V gene: TRBV4-2
D gene: NA
J gene: TRBJ2-5
clone size: NA
CDR3 protein: CASSQDKTFQETQYF
CDR3 DNA: TGTGCCAGCAGCCAAGATAAAACCTTCCAAGAGACCCAGTACTTC

V gene: TRBV6-5
D gene: NA
J gene: TRBJ2-3
clone size: NA
CDR3 protein: CASRDYTSTDTQYF
CDR3 DNA: TGTGCCAGCAGGGACTACACTAGCACAGATACGCAGTATTTT

V gene: TRBV12-3/TRBV12-4
D gene: NA
J gene: TRBJ2-2
clone size: many
CDR3 protein: CASSFYAGELFF
CDR3 DNA: TGTGCCAGCAGTTTCTATGCTGGGGAGCTGTTTTTT

V gene: TRBV12-3/TRBV12-4
D gene: NA
J gene: TRBJ1-2
clone size: NA
CDR3 protein: CASSPGPYPINYGYTF
CDR3 DNA: TGTGCCAGCAGCCCGGGTCCTTACCCCATTAACTATGGCTACACCTTC

V gene: TRBV28
D gene: NA
J gene: TRBJ1-1
clone size: NA
CDR3 protein: CANSPRTDMNTEAFF
CDR3 DNA: TGTGCCAACAGTCCGAGGACAGATATGAACACTGAAGCTTTCTTT

V gene: TRBV7-2
D gene: NA
J gene: TRBJ2-3
clone size: many
CDR3 protein: CASSLIEPRSTDTQYF
CDR3 DNA: TGTGCCAGCAGCTTAATTGAACCGCGTAGCACAGATACGCAGTATTTT

V gene: TRBV4-3
D gene: NA
J gene: TRBJ1-3
clone size: many
CDR3 protein: CASSQVPSMGSSGNTIYF
CDR3 DNA: TGCGCCAGCAGCCAAGTCCCAAGTATGGGGTCCTCTGGAAACACCATATATTTT

V gene: TRBV4-2
D gene: NA
J gene: TRBJ2-3
clone size: many
CDR3 protein: CASSPLGESTDTQYF
CDR3 DNA: TGTGCCAGCAGCCCTCTCGGAGAAAGCACAGATACGCAGTATTTT

V gene: TRBV7-9
D gene: NA
J gene: TRBJ2-7
clone size: many
CDR3 protein: CASSLSQNSYEQYF
CDR3 DNA: TGTGCCAGCAGCTTAAGCCAGAATTCCTACGAGCAGTACTTC

V gene: TRBV20-1
D gene: NA
J gene: TRBJ2-5
clone size: many
CDR3 protein: CSARSPATQETQYF
CDR3 DNA: TGCAGTGCAAGGTCCCCAGCAACACAAGAGACCCAGTACTTC

V gene: TRBV29-1
D gene: NA
J gene: TRBJ1-4
clone size: many
CDR3 protein: CSVETGRPYEKLFF
CDR3 DNA: TGCAGCGTGGAGACAGGACGGCCGTATGAAAAACTGTTTTTT

V gene: TRBV6-2/TRBV6-3
D gene: NA
J gene: TRBJ2-1
clone size: few
CDR3 protein: CASSYEGRRNEQFF
CDR3 DNA: TGTGCCAGCAGTTACGAGGGGCGCAGGAATGAGCAGTTCTTC

V gene: TRBV29-1
D gene: NA
J gene: TRBJ1-5
clone size: many
CDR3 protein: CSVVSGGREPQHF
CDR3 DNA: TGCAGCGTTGTTAGCGGGGGGCGAGAGCCCCAGCATTTT

V gene: TRBV24-1
D gene: NA
J gene: TRBJ2-2
clone size: few
CDR3 protein: CATSDLAGAAGELFF
CDR3 DNA: TGTGCCACCAGTGATTTGGCGGGGGCCGCGGGGGAGCTGTTTTTT

V gene: TRBV29-1
D gene: NA
J gene: TRBJ1-6
clone size: many
CDR3 protein: CSVEVPGRGSALHF
CDR3 DNA: TGCAGCGTTGAAGTTCCTGGTCGGGGTTCAGCCCTCCACTTT

V gene: TRBV12-3/TRBV12-4
D gene: NA
J gene: TRBJ1-6
clone size: many
CDR3 protein: CASRSYNSPLHF
CDR3 DNA: TGTGCCAGCAGGAGCTATAATTCACCCCTCCACTTT

V gene: TRBV12-3/TRBV12-4
D gene: NA
J gene: TRBJ2-4
clone size: NA
CDR3 protein: CASTYLGENIQYF
CDR3 DNA: TGTGCCAGCACCTACTTAGGGGAAAACATTCAGTACTTC

V gene: TRBV4-2
D gene: NA
J gene: TRBJ1-1
clone size: NA
CDR3 protein: CASSQDGDNTEAFF
CDR3 DNA: TGTGCCAGCAGCCAAGATGGTGATAACACTGAAGCTTTCTTT

V gene: TRBV9
D gene: TRBD2
J gene: TRBJ2-1
clone size: NA
CDR3 protein: CASSARETSGIIDEQFF
CDR3 DNA: TGTGCCAGCAGCGCCCGGGAGACTAGCGGGATTATAGATGAGCAGTTCTTC

V gene: TRBV28
D gene: NA
J gene: TRBJ2-4
clone size: many
CDR3 protein: CASSQDQGFKNIQYF
CDR3 DNA: TGTGCCAGCAGTCAAGACCAGGGTTTCAAAAACATTCAGTACTTC

V gene: TRBV7-6
D gene: TRBD2
J gene: TRBJ2-2
clone size: many
CDR3 protein: CASSLYATSGNTGELFF
CDR3 DNA: TGTGCCAGCAGCTTATATGCTACTAGCGGGAACACCGGGGAGCTGTTTTTT

V gene: TRBV20-1
D gene: NA
J gene: TRBJ2-7
clone size: NA
CDR3 protein: CSARWEFKQYF
CDR3 DNA: TGCAGTGCTAGATGGGAGTTCAAGCAGTACTTC

V gene: TRBV30
D gene: TRBD2
J gene: TRBJ2-1
clone size: NA
CDR3 protein: CAWSSGSGDEQFF
CDR3 DNA: TGTGCCTGGAGTTCGGGTAGCGGGGATGAGCAGTTCTTC

V gene: TRBV5-1
D gene: NA
J gene: TRBJ2-3
clone size: many
CDR3 protein: CASSADRTDTQYF
CDR3 DNA: TGCGCCAGCAGCGCAGACAGGACAGATACGCAGTATTTT

V gene: TRBV20-1
D gene: TRBD2
J gene: TRBJ2-5
clone size: NA
CDR3 protein: CSASLLLAGSQETQYF
CDR3 DNA: TGCAGTGCTTCGCTACTTCTAGCGGGCAGCCAAGAGACCCAGTACTTC

V gene: TRBV3-1
D gene: NA
J gene: TRBJ1-4
clone size: many
CDR3 protein: CASSTQGLANEKLFF
CDR3 DNA: TGTGCCAGCAGCACTCAGGGATTGGCTAATGAAAAACTGTTTTTT

V gene: TRBV20-1
D gene: TRBD2
J gene: TRBJ2-1
clone size: few
CDR3 protein: CSARRDSGSGEQFF
CDR3 DNA: TGCAGTGCTAGGCGGGATAGCGGGAGCGGGGAGCAGTTCTTC